A selection of T cell receptor beta chains follows, all from one sample in a study of blood T cell repertoires in COVID-19. Only in-frame clones appear in the TCRdb table, and some are missing; sequencing was by immunoSEQ multiplex PCR. The profile shows 77,000 or so clones, roughly 84% of them singletons. Sequenced: peripheral blood. These receptors were obtained from a man in his thirties or forties with COVID-19, enrolled during active disease. Each CDR3 is given with its conserved first and last residue. Each record gives: V gene, D gene, clone size, J gene, CDR3 protein, CDR3 DNA. D genes are given only for firm matches. Clone size is stated in some rows and not others, as once, few, many or a class when expanded.

V: TRBV6-2/TRBV6-3; D: NA; size: NA; J: TRBJ1-4; CDR3: CASSYALNEKLFF; DNA: TGTGCCAGCAGTTACGCGCTTAATGAAAAACTGTTTTTT
V: TRBV6-4; D: TRBD2; size: NA; J: TRBJ2-1; CDR3: CASSVHFGLAVPNEQFF; DNA: TGTGCCAGCAGTGTCCACTTTGGACTAGCGGTCCCCAATGAGCAGTTCTTC
V: TRBV29-1; D: TRBD2; size: NA; J: TRBJ2-3; CDR3: CSVVPAGVTDTQYF; DNA: TGCAGCGTTGTTCCCGCGGGAGTAACAGATACGCAGTATTTT
V: TRBV5-4; D: NA; size: few; J: TRBJ2-1; CDR3: CASSGQSGIIYNEQFF; DNA: TGTGCCAGCAGTGGACAGAGCGGGATTATCTACAATGAGCAGTTCTTC
V: TRBV13; D: TRBD2; size: NA; J: TRBJ2-7; CDR3: CASSLGFFWGRLAEVGEQYF; DNA: TGTGCCAGCAGCTTAGGATTTTTTTGGGGCCGGCTAGCGGAAGTAGGCGAGCAGTACTTC
V: TRBV6-6; D: TRBD2; size: NA; J: TRBJ2-5; CDR3: CASSYGWEGQETQYF; DNA: TGTGCCAGCAGTTACGGGTGGGAGGGCCAAGAGACCCAGTACTTC
V: TRBV28; D: NA; size: NA; J: TRBJ1-4; CDR3: CASSRGGLGEKLFF; DNA: TGTGCCAGCAGCAGAGGAGGGCTGGGGGAAAAACTGTTTTTT
V: TRBV6-4; D: TRBD2; size: NA; J: TRBJ2-2; CDR3: CASSESAGGETGELFF; DNA: TGTGCCAGCAGTGAATCAGCGGGAGGGGAAACCGGGGAGCTGTTTTTT
V: TRBV3-1/TRBV3-2; D: TRBD1; size: NA; J: TRBJ1-5; CDR3: CASSQTGQESQPQHF; DNA: TGTGCCAGCAGCCAGACAGGGCAAGAGAGTCAGCCCCAGCATTTT
V: TRBV7-3; D: TRBD2; size: NA; J: TRBJ2-1; CDR3: CASSFTSGPYNEQFF; DNA: TGTGCCAGCAGCTTCACTAGCGGACCCTACAATGAGCAGTTCTTC
V: TRBV24-1; D: NA; size: NA; J: TRBJ1-2; CDR3: CATSDLQGEGVYGYTF; DNA: TGTGCCACCAGTGATTTGCAAGGGGAGGGAGTCTATGGCTACACCTTC
V: TRBV29-1; D: TRBD2; size: NA; J: TRBJ2-1; CDR3: CSSDLKRAGVHNEQFF; DNA: TGCAGCTCGGACTTGAAGCGGGCGGGGGTCCACAATGAGCAGTTCTTC
V: TRBV11-2; D: TRBD2; size: once; J: TRBJ2-3; CDR3: CASTPPGLAGDTQYF; DNA: TGTGCCAGCACCCCACCAGGACTAGCGGGGGATACGCAGTATTTT
V: TRBV2; D: NA; size: NA; J: TRBJ2-6; CDR3: CASRYLRDSGANVLTF; DNA: TGTGCCAGCAGGTACCTACGGGACTCTGGGGCCAACGTCCTGACTTTC
V: TRBV5-1; D: NA; size: NA; J: TRBJ1-1; CDR3: CASSFRQFVMNTEAFF; DNA: TGCGCCAGCAGCTTCCGACAGTTTGTCATGAACACTGAAGCTTTCTTT
V: TRBV14; D: TRBD1; size: NA; J: TRBJ1-1; CDR3: CASRRQGATEAFF; DNA: TGTGCCAGCAGGAGACAGGGGGCCACTGAAGCTTTCTTT
V: TRBV5-1; D: TRBD1; size: once; J: TRBJ1-1; CDR3: CASSSPGQGNTEAFF; DNA: TGCGCCAGCAGCTCCCCGGGACAGGGGAACACTGAAGCTTTCTTT
V: TRBV7-2; D: TRBD1; size: NA; J: TRBJ1-2; CDR3: CASSTDRATNYGYTF; DNA: TGTGCCAGCAGCACCGACAGGGCGACTAACTATGGCTACACCTTC